What follows is one T cell receptor (beta chain) and its context. What antigen it recognizes has not been identified. No base quality values were provided; no much bigger clone lies one nucleotide off. Sequencer: Illumina HiSeq 1500. TCRdb cleaned the public reads at Q25 with fastp, built clones with MiXCR and kept in-frame beta chains. Every CDR3 protein is listed once, alongside the most common genes and DNA of its rows. This sample comprises fewer than 850,000 distinct CDR3 sequences, approximately 32% of them detected only once. Around 13% of the sample goes to the ten largest clones. The label giving this sample's treatment or condition can be read as: in vitro stimulation with specific CMV peptide epitopes to enrich CMV-specific T cells. These data belong to a study of T cell repertoires in cytomegalovirus infection (dated by TCRdb to between 2018 and 2020). Turning to the overall study: The peptide stimulations were aimed at well-studied HLA-B-restricted epitopes as well as recently identified HLA-C-restricted CMV epitopes, whose presentation resists viral immunomodulation. Donor HLA type was relevant to the analysis, because carriage of CMV infection together with the matching HLA type was indicated by public TCR beta signatures.

Sequences MGHDK (CDR1) and SYGVNS (CDR2) are obtained from the germline V gene. Its CDR3 holds 13 amino acids, cysteine through phenylalanine. Only CDR3 DNA remains: 39 bases, in frame from the first base. V is cut by 2 bases and J by 2 bases, and the space between the germline ends is 6 bases. What the study reported, not specific to this receptor: In the ex vivo response, HLA-C-restricted CMV-specific TCR beta clonotypes were dominant, and in two of eight donors the single most frequent clonotype came from this HLA-C-restricted group. In both this cohort and an independent approximately 350-donor cohort, the cumulative frequency of public TCR beta family members distinguished carriers of CMV infection plus the relevant HLA type.

The source was cultured CD8+ T cells from PBMCs, collected from culture after CMV antigen stimulation. The sequence was collected from a human donor in good health (CMV status not recorded). Some clones in this sample may be carry-over from other donors' samples. The chain was built from TRBV25-1 and TRBJ1-2; the D gene lacks a confident call. In nucleotides, the sequence is TGTGCCAGCAGTGAAGGCAACAACTATGGCTACACCTTC. This codes for CASSEGNNYGYTF.